One sample yielded the 7 T cell receptor beta chains listed below, sequenced in a study of blood T cell repertoires in COVID-19. Repertoires were generated with immunoSEQ multiplex PCR, while TCRdb's copy carries only in-frame clones and drops some. The sample shows 250,000 to 350,000 clones, 85% to 90% of them seen only once. The specimen sequenced was peripheral blood. The receptors were sampled from a man under 40 with acute or convalescent COVID-19.

The chain employs TRBV9 and TRBJ2-1; no clear D gene. CDR3 length equals 15 residues. Trimming removed 3 bases from V and 4 bases from J, with 14 bases in between. The germline V gene encodes CDR1 SGDLS and CDR2 YYNGEE. CDR3 residues: CASSAQGSRYNEQFF. The CDR3 nucleotides read TGTGCCAGCAGCGCGCAAGGCTCCAGGTACAATGAGCAGTTCTTC. Combining the CDR3 with reference TRBV9 and TRBJ2-1 gives the whole variable domain DSGVTQTPKHLITATGQRVTLRCSPRSGDLSVYWYQQSLDQGLQFLIQYYNGEERAKGNILERFSAQQFPDLHSELNLSSLELGDSALYFCASSAQGSRYNEQFFGPGTRLTVL.

CDR3 in DNA: TGCGCCAGCAGCCCGGGGACAGAGTATAATCAGCCCCAGCATTTT. This sequence encodes CASSPGTEYNQPQHF. The V and J genes are TRBV5-1 and TRBJ1-5; TRBD1 agrees at 7 bases. From germline, CDR1 is SGHRS and CDR2 YFSETQ. The CDR3 has 15 residues. V was pared by 4 bases and J by 4 bases, with 8 bases of the junction left unmatched.

This sequence joins TRBV5-5 and TRBJ1-1; 9 nucleotides agree with TRBD1. In germline, CDR1 is SGHKS, CDR2 YYEKEE (reference sequence). The V segment lost 5 bases and the J segment 5 bases; nucleotides outside the gene matches: 10. The CDR3 runs 15 residues. The CDR3 DNA follows: TGTGCCAGCAGGTCAGACCGGGACAGGGATACTGAAGCTTTCTTT. The encoded protein is CASRSDRDRDTEAFF.

The gene calls are TRBV18 and TRBJ2-2; the match to TRBD1 covers 8 bases. The CDR3 contains 16 residues. Germline V lookup: CDR1 KGHSH, CDR2 LQKENI. V lost 1 base and J lost 3; bases outside the gene matches: 4. CDR3 coding DNA: TGTGCCAGCTCACCACAGACAGGGGTGTACACCGGGGAGCTGTTTTTT. This codes for CASSPQTGVYTGELFF. Filled out from reference TRBV18 and TRBJ2-2, the complete variable domain reads NAGVMQNPRHLVRRRGQEARLRCSPMKGHSHVYWYRQLPEEGLKFMVYLQKENIIDESGMPKERFSAEFPKEGPSILRIQQVVRGDSAAYFCASSPQTGVYTGELFFGEGSRLTVL.

This clone was observed once. This chain uses TRBV30 with TRBJ2-3, with unresolved D. The CDR3 is 14 amino acids. V was cut by 0 bases and J by 6 bases, with 13 bases left in between. Germline CDR1 GTSNPN, CDR2 SVGIG (reference sequence). For the CDR3, the DNA is TGTGCCTGGAGTGTGGGCCCATCGAGTGATACGCAGTATTTT. Translation gives CAWSVGPSSDTQYF. The variable domain in full, with the rest retrieved from reference TRBV30 and TRBJ2-3, is SQTIHQWPATLVQPVGSPLSLECTVEGTSNPNLYWYRQAAGRGLQLLFYSVGIGQISSEVPQNLSASRPQDRQFILSSKKLLLSDSGFYLCAWSVGPSSDTQYFGPGTRLTVL.

CDR3 loop: CASSPVAGAHEQYF. CDR3 DNA sequence: TGTGCCAGCTCACCAGTAGCGGGAGCCCACGAGCAGTACTTC. The rearrangement links TRBV18 to TRBJ2-7; TRBD2 matches 9 bases. The CDR3 totals 14 residues. The V gene end was trimmed by 2 bases and the J gene end by 5 bases; junction bases not matched to a gene: 4. Germline CDR1 KGHSH, CDR2 LQKENI.

The chain recombines TRBV9 with TRBJ2-2, with 10 bases matching TRBD1. The J segment lost 3 bases and the V segment lost 4 bases, leaving 3 bases of the junction unmatched. The CDR3 is 15 residues long. Looked up from germline, CDR1 is SGDLS and CDR2 is YYNGEE. The CDR3 here is CASSRGTGDTGELFF. The DNA for the CDR3 is TGTGCCAGCAGCCGGGGGACAGGGGACACCGGGGAGCTGTTTTTT.